This T cell receptor beta chain was recovered during a study of cytomegalovirus exposure and HLA in healthy donors. Study-wide context: In an early release, HLA-typed donors contributed 90 million or so unique TCR sequences.

About this clone itself: The antigen is unknown. One end of the junction is discordant with germline, which a read error may explain.

The PCR had 60 Vbeta and 13 Jbeta primers. Generated by immunoSEQ multiplex PCR, the TCRdb table keeps only in-frame clones and is missing some. The repertoire has 150,000 to 200,000 clones, about 80% of them found once; the top ten carry roughly 10%. CDR1 and CDR2 (germline): SGHRS, YFSETQ. The CDR3 contains 16 residues. General observations from the study: Cytomegalovirus association was listed for 150 to 200 TCR beta chains.

The V and J genes are TRBV5-1 and TRBJ1-1; D gene ambiguous. The source of this sequence is a young man in good health and CMV-seropositive. The specimen sequenced was PBMCs. For the CDR3, the DNA is TGCGCCAGCAGCTTGGGGGGATCCCAGCGGAACGCTGAAGCTTTCTTT. It is translated as CASSLGGSQRNAEAFF. The variable domain in full, with the rest retrieved from reference TRBV5-1 and TRBJ1-1, is KAGVTQTPRYLIKTRGQQVTLSCSPISGHRSVSWYQQTPGQGLQFLFEYFSETQRNKGNFPGRFSGRQFSNSRSEMNVSTLELGDSALYLCASSLGGSQRNAEAFFGQGTRLTVV.